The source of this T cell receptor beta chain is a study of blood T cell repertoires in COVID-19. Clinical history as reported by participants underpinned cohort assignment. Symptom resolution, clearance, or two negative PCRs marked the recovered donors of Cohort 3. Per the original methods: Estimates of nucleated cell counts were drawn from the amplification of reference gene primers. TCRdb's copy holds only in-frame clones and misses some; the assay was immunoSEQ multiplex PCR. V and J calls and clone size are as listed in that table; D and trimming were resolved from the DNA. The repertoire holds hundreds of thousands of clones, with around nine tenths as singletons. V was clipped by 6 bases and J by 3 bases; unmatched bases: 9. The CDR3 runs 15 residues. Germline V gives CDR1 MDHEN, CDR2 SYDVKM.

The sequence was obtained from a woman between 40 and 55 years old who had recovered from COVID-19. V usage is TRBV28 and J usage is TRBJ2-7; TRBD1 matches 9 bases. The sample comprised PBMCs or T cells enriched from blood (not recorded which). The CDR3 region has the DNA TGTGCCAGCAGATCACCCGGGACAGGGTTCTACGAGCAGTACTTC. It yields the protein CASRSPGTGFYEQYF.